This T cell receptor (beta chain) derives from a study of T cells after yellow fever vaccination. Study results and limitations: Of the clonotypes, a small share occurred in both CD4 and CD8 compartments. Most clones from primary vaccination were detected again post-booster (roughly 95% CD4, 88% CD8). The study found a weaker secondary response that peaked faster, day 5 versus 15.

V was cut by 2 bases and J by 4 bases, with 6 bases left in between. This CDR3 spans 14 amino acids. Germline values: CDR1 SGHTA, CDR2 FQGNSA. TCRdb re-derived calls from the 5' RACE reads in MiXCR, one entry per CDR3 protein. The sample lists under 250,000 distinct CDR3 sequences; 6.9% were seen once. This clonotype was detected ten times or more. The antigen is undetermined. The source material was CD4+ T cells sorted from PBMCs, sampled 15 days after the yellow fever booster vaccination. This receptor was identified in a man under 40 who received the YFV17D yellow fever vaccine. V gene TRBV7-2 combines with J gene TRBJ1-6, with D uncertain. The CDR3 reads CASSLQEYNSPLHF. DNA of the CDR3: TGTGCCAGCAGCTTACAGGAGTATAATTCACCCCTCCACTTT.